This TCR beta chain came from a study of blood T cell repertoires in COVID-19. The CDR3 extends over 15 amino acids. Looked up from germline, CDR1 is SNHLY and CDR2 is FYNNEI. Trimming removed 6 bases from V and 0 bases from J, with 15 bases in between. Using immunoSEQ multiplex PCR, the repertoire was profiled, and TCRdb retains in-frame clones only, with some absent. The sample holds 120,000 to 150,000 clones; 84% are singletons and the top ten take approximately 1.6%. The genes are TRBV2 and TRBJ2-7; D gene unclear. The specimen was PBMCs or T cells enriched from blood (not recorded which). This receptor was identified in a woman aged 18-29 years who had been exposed to COVID-19. The CDR3 bases are TGTGCCAGCAGGGGTCCGACGGAGAGCTCCTACGAGCAGTACTTC. This sequence encodes CASRGPTESSYEQYF.